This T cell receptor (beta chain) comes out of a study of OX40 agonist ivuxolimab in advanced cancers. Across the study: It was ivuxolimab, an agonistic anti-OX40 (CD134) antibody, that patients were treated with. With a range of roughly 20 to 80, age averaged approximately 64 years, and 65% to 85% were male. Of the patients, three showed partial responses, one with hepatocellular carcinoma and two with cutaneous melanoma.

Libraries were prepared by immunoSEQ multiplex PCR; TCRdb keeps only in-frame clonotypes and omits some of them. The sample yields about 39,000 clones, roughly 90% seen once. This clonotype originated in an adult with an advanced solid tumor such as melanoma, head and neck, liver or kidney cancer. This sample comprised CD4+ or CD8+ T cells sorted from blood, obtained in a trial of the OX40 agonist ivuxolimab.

The CDR3 bases are TGTGCCAGCAGTTGGACAGGGGAGGACGAGCAGTACTTC. Residues: CASSWTGEDEQYF. V and J are TRBV27 and TRBJ2-7; 9 nucleotides match TRBD1. CDR1 is MNHEY and CDR2 is SMNVEV in the germline V gene (reference sequence). CDR3 length equals 13 residues. V shed 4 bases, J shed 5 bases, and the junction held 3 bases outside the gene matches.